Sequencing of this TCR beta chain was carried out in a study of shared T cell receptors in the human thymus (TCRdb year 2021). For context, the study as a whole: The study examined how self-reactive, shared T-cell receptor alpha chains are generated in the human thymus.

About this clone itself: What antigen it recognizes has not been identified. No much larger clonotype is one base removed from it; base qualities were not supplied.

Receptor libraries were prepared by the immunoSEQ multiplex PCR assay. TCRdb holds this immuneACCESS table with in-frame rearrangements only. Some clones are missing; in checked studies, unresolved V genes explain under half, and the rest has no known cause. The sample yields about 710,000 clones; more than 70% were counted once. The biggest ten clones account for roughly 0.0094% of the sample. The CDR3 covers 12 residues, taking in both the cysteine and the phenylalanine. Kept here is only the CDR3 DNA, which spans 36 bases and is read in frame from base 1. The germline V gene (reference sequence) provides CDR1 SGHKS and CDR2 YYEKEE. V sheds 2 bases and J sheds 1 base, leaving 4 bases between their ends. This sample also appeared in a second study, on human thymus T cells. The second paper further reports: The donors were immunologically healthy infants in Finland who had open corrective cardiac surgery for congenital heart defects. Thymus tissue was obtained as surgical resects removed during corrective cardiac surgery. V and J gene segment usage appeared biased in both thymic and peripheral blood repertoires. According to the related research, thymic TCR repertoires were highly overlapping among unrelated individuals. TCR alpha and beta repertoires from about 8 infant thymus samples and a few related peripheral blood samples were characterized in the study. The cohort included about 6 male and a couple of female infants, with donor ages spanning 7 to 244 days. Thymocytes were released mechanically from tissue and stored at -70 °C as pellets of roughly 8.5-32 million cells. A QIAsymphony instrument was used to extract genomic DNA from frozen cell pellets. TCRB and TCRAD loci were amplified from a standardized quantity of quality-controlled genomic DNA using the immunoSEQ multiplex PCR assay. The amplicons spanned the V(D)J region and were long enough to cover the CDR3 and allow V and J genes to be identified. Through the commercial immunoSEQ service, the amplicons were sequenced on an Illumina platform. Primer bias and sequencing errors were corrected as previously described, and TCRAD and TCRB were defined on the basis of the IMGT database. Analysis of the repertoires was done with immunoSEQ Analyzer 3.0 and VDJTools and included basic statistics, V/J segment usage, diversity estimates, rarefaction and pairwise overlap. Diversity was estimated with Chao1, ChaoE, Efron-Thisted, Shannon and inverse Simpson indices, and also on datasets down-sampled to the smallest sample. Repertoire overlap was assessed by strict matching of CDR3 nucleotide sequence, V gene and J gene, and clustering was done by Jaccard-based multidimensional scaling. On average, thymus samples gave around 810,000 unique TCRB clonotypes, whereas blood samples gave about 84,000.

Specimen: thymocytes. This receptor was taken from a boy in the first two years of life with a congenital heart defect. Donor details come from another sample of the same person, matched by shared clones. The chain is made from TRBV5-5 and TRBJ2-7; no D segment can be confidently identified. For the CDR3, the sequence is CASSLLSYEQYF. The sequenced DNA is TGTGCCAGCAGCTTACTTTCCTACGAGCAGTACTTC. This CDR3, with the reference TRBV5-5 and TRBJ2-7 proteins standing in past its ends, gives the full variable domain DAGVTQSPTHLIKTRGQQVTLRCSPISGHKSVSWYQQVLGQGPQFIFQYYEKEERGRGNFPDRFSARQFPNYSSELNVNALLLGDSALYLCASSLLSYEQYFGPGTRLTVT.